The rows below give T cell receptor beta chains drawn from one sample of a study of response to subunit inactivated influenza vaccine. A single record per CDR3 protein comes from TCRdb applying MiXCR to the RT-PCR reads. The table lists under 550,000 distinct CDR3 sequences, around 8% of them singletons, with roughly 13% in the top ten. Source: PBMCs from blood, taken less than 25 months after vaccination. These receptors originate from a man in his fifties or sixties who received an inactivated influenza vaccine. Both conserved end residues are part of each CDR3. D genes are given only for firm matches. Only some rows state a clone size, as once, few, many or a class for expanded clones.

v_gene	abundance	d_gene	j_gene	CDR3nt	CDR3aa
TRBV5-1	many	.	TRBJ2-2	TGCGCCAGCAGCAACACTCAAAGCGCCGGGGAGCTGTTTTTT	CASSNTQSAGELFF
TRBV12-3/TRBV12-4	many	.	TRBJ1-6	TGTGCCAGCAGTTCACAGGGCCATAATTCACCCCTCCACTTT	CASSSQGHNSPLHF
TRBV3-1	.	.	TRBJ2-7	TGTGCCAGCAGCCAAATCCGGGCCGCCGAGCAGTACTTC	CASSQIRAAEQYF
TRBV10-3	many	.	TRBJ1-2	TGTGCCACCCTAATGTTCCGGGACCGTAAGACTAACTATGGCTACACCTTC	CATLMFRDRKTNYGYTF
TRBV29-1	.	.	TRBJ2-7	TGCAGCGTTACCGCCGGGACTGCAACCTACGAGCAGTACTTC	CSVTAGTATYEQYF
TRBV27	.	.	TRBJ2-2	TGTGCCAGCAGTTTGTTACAGTCCACCGGGGAGCTGTTTTTT	CASSLLQSTGELFF
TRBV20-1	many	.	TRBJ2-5	TGCAGTGCTAGTCCGACAGCTAAAGAGACCCAGTACTTC	CSASPTAKETQYF
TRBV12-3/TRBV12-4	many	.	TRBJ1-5	TGTGCCAGCAGTTTTAGGGGATCGGGCAATCAGCCCCAGCATTTT	CASSFRGSGNQPQHF
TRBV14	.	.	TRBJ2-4	TGTGCCAGCAGCCCCTGGGGTACAGGACTAGCCAAAAACATTCAGTACTTC	CASSPWGTGLAKNIQYF
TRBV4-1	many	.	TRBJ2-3	TGCGCCAGCAGCCAAGTTGGGGCAAGGGTGACAGATACGCAGTATTTT	CASSQVGARVTDTQYF
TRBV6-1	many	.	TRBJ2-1	TGTGCCAGCTCCGAAACCATGGATAAGCGGTTTCCTCCGTTCTTC	CASSETMDKRFPPFF
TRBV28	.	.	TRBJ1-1	TGTGCCAGCACCATCCGAGGGTATAAGAATTTCTTT	CASTIRGYKNFF
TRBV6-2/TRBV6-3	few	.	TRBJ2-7	TGTGCCAGCAGTACGCACAGGGCCGGCGAGCAGTACTTC	CASSTHRAGEQYF
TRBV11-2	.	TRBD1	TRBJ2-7	TGTGCCAGCAGCTTAATGACAGGGTACCACGAGCAGTACTTC	CASSLMTGYHEQYF
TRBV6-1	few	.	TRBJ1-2	TGTGCCAGCAGTACGCGGGGGGACTACTGGGGCTACACCTTC	CASSTRGDYWGYTF
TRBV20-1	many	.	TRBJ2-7	TGCAGTGCTAGGAGCTACGAGCAGTACTTC	CSARSYEQYF
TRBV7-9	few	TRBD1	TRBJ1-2	TGTGCCAGCAGCTTATATGGGACAGACTATGGCTACACCTTC	CASSLYGTDYGYTF
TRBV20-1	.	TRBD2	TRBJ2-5	TGCAGTGCTAATGGACTAGCGGGAAGGGAGACCCAGTACTTC	CSANGLAGRETQYF
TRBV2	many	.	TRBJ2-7	TGTGCCAGCAGTGAAGCGGTAGGGGGCTACGAGCAGTACTTC	CASSEAVGGYEQYF
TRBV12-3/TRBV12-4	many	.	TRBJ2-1	TGTGCCAGCAGTGGGGACACCTACAATGAGCAGTTCTTC	CASSGDTYNEQFF
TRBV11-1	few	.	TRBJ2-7	TGTGCCAGCAGCTTATCGACGGACTCCTACGAGCAGTACTTC	CASSLSTDSYEQYF
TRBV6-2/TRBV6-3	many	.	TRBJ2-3	TGTGCCAGCAGGAGGACCTCAGATACGCAGTATTTT	CASRRTSDTQYF
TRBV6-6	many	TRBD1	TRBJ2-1	TGTGCCAGCAGAAACGACAGGGTGGAGGAGCAGTTCTTC	CASRNDRVEEQFF
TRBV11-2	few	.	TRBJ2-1	TGTGCCAGCAGCTTAGACGGGATAGGCCCCTGGGACAATGAGCAGTTCTTC	CASSLDGIGPWDNEQFF
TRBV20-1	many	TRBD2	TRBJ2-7	TGCAGTGCCCCGTCTAGGCGGGAGGGTGGCATCGAGCAGTACTTC	CSAPSRREGGIEQYF
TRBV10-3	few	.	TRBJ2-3	TGTGCCATCAGTTCCCCCCAGGGGTCAGATACGCAGTATTTT	CAISSPQGSDTQYF
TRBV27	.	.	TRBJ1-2	TGTGCCAGCAGTTTTGCAGGGCCTAGCGATGGCTACACCTTC	CASSFAGPSDGYTF
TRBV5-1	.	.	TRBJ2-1	TGCGCCAGCAGTCTACAGGGTTTCGGGGGCAATGAGCAGTTCTTC	CASSLQGFGGNEQFF
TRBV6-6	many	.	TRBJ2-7	TGTGCCAGCAGTTACGCTCTGAGCGAGCAGTACTTC	CASSYALSEQYF
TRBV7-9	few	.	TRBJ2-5	TGTGCCAGCAGCCGCCCCGGGAGCGGGGAGACCCAGTACTTC	CASSRPGSGETQYF
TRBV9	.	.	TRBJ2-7	TGTGCCAGCAGCGTAGACGGGGGTTTCGAGCAGTACTTC	CASSVDGGFEQYF
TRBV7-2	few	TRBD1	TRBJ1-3	TGTGCCAGCAGCTTAGTTGGACAGGGGGCTTCTGGAAACACCATATATTTT	CASSLVGQGASGNTIYF
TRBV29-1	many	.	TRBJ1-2	TGCAGCGTTGCCTATCTCTATGGCTACACCTTC	CSVAYLYGYTF
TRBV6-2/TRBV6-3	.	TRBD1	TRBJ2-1	TGTGCCAGCAGACCACAGGGGGCCTCCTACAATGAGCAGTTCTTC	CASRPQGASYNEQFF
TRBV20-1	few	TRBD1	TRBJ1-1	TGCAGTGCCCCCATATGGGACAGTGAAGCTTTCTTT	CSAPIWDSEAFF
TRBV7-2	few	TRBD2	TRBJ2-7	TGTGCCAGCAGCTTAAGCGGGAGGGTCTACGAGCAGTACTTC	CASSLSGRVYEQYF
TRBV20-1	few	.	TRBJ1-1	TGCAGTGCTCTACAGGATCGAGCTTTCTTT	CSALQDRAFF
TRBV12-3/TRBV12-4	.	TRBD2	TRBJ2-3	TGTGCCAGCAGAGGACTAGCGGGGGCCCAGCGGGATACGCAGTATTTT	CASRGLAGAQRDTQYF
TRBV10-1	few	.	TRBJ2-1	TGCGCCAGCCGAGGGAACACAGGGTCGGATGAGCAGTTCTTC	CASRGNTGSDEQFF
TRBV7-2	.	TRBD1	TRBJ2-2	TGTGCCAGCAGCCGGGGACAGGCAGGCAGGGAGCTGTTTTTT	CASSRGQAGRELFF
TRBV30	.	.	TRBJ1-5	TGTGCCTGGGGGGCCTCCTATGGCAATCAGCCCCAGCATTTT	CAWGASYGNQPQHF
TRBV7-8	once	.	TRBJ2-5	TGTGCCAGCAGCTTGTCGAGTGGAGGGGGACAAGAGTCCCAGTACTTC	CASSLSSGGGQESQYF
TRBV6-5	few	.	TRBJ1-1	TGTGCCAGCAGTTACCCGGGCTGGGGCTCCACTGAAGCTTTCTTT	CASSYPGWGSTEAFF
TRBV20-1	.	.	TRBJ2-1	TGCAGTGCTAGGCCCCGGGATGAGCAGTTCTTC	CSARPRDEQFF
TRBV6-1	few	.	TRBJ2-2	TGTGCCAGCACCGGGGCAGGGATTGGGACCGGGGAGCTGTTTTTT	CASTGAGIGTGELFF
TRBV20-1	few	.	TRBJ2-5	TGCAGTGCTAGATCTCCCGGAAGGCTTGGAGAGACCCAGTACTTC	CSARSPGRLGETQYF
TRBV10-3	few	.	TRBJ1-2	TGTGCCATCAGTCAGGAAGGGACTGTCTATGGCTACACCTTC	CAISQEGTVYGYTF